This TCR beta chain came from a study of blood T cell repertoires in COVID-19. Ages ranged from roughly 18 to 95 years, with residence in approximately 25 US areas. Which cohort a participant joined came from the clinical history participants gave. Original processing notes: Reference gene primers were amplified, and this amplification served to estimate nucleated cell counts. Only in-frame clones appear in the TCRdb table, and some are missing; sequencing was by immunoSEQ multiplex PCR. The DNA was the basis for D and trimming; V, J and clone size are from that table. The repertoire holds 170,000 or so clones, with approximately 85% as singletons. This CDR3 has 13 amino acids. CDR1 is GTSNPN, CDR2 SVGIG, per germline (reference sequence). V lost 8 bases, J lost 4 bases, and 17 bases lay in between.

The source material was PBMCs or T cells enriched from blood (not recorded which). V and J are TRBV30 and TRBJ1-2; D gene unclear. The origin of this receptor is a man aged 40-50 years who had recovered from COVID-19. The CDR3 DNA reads TGTGCCGCACTCAGCGGGCTGTTCTATGGCTACACCTTC. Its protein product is CAALSGLFYGYTF.